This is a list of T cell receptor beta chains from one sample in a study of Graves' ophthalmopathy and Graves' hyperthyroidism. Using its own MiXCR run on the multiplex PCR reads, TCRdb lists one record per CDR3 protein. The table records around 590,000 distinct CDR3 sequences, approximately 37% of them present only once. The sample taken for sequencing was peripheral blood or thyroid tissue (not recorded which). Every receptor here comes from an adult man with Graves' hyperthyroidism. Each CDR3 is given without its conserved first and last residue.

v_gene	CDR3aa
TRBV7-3	ASSLGGGGGYT
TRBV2	ASSETPMGGRSEKLF
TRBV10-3	ASSYSGRNEQY
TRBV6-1	ASSPTSVDIQY
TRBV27	ASSQGGRTEAF
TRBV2	ASSGRGQPEAF
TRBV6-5	ASSYVSASGRNEQY
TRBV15	ATSRDAGDEKLF
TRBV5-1	ASSLNYPREQF
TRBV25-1	ASSEGPVSSYEQY
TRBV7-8	ASSLLGGQGDTQY
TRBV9	ASSVGTGGTYEQY
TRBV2	ASSPGVDTQY
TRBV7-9	ASSRSHGQGDNEQF
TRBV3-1	ASSQDLPGQETQY
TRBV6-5	ASSYVTGGETQY
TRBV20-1	SAREAGSYEQY
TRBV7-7	ASSRGTANEQY
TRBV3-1	ASTNRAYGYT
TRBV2	ASAPQRTDYGYT
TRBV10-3	AISESGGSKETQY
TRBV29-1	SPDVAGYGYT
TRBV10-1	ASNDRGLSGELF
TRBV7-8	ASSLDLQGGQPQH
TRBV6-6	ASSDRAGGNQPQH
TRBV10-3	ASSLAWGDYEQY
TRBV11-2	ASSLRTSYQETQY
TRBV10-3	AISSTGGGWNTEAF